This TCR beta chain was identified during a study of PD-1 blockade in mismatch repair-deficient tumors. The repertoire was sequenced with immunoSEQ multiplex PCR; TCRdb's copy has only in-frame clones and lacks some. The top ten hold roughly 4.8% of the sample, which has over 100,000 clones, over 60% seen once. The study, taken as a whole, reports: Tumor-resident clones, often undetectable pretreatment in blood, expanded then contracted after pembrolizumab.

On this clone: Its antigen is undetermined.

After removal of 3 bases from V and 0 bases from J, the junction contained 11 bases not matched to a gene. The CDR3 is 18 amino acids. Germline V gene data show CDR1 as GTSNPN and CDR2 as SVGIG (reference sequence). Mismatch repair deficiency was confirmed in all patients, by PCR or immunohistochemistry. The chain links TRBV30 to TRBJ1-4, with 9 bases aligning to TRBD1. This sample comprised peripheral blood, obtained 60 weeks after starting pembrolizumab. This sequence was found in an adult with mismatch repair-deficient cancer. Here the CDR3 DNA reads TGTGCCTGGAGAGGATTCCGGGACAGGGTGGCAACTAATGAAAAACTGTTTTTT. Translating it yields CAWRGFRDRVATNEKLFF.